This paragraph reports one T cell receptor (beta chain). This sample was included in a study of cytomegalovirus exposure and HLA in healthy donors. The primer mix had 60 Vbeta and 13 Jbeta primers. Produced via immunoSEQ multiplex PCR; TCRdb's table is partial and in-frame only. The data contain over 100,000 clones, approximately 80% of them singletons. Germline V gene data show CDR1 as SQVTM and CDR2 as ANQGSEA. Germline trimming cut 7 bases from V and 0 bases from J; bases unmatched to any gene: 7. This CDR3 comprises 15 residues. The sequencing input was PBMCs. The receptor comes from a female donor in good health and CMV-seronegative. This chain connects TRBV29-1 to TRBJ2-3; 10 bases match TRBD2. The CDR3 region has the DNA TGCAGCGGTCAAGGGACTAGCGATAGCACAGATACGCAGTATTTT. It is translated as CSGQGTSDSTDTQYF.